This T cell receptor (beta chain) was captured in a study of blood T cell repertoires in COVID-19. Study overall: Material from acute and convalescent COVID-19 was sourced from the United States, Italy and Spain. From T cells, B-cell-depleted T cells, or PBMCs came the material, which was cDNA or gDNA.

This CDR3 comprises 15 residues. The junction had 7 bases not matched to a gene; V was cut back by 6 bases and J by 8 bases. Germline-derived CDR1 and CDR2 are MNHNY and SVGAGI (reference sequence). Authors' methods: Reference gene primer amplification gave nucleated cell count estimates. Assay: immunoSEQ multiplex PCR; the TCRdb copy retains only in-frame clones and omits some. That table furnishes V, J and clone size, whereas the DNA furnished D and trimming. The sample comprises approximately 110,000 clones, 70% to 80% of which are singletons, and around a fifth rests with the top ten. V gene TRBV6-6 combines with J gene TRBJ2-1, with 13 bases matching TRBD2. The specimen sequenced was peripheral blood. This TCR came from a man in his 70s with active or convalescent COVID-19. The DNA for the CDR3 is TGTGCCAGCAGCCCTGGACTAGCGGGAGTATATGAGCAGTTCTTC. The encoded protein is CASSPGLAGVYEQFF.